This T cell receptor beta chain emerged from a study of response to subunit inactivated influenza vaccine. One entry per CDR3 protein results from TCRdb running MiXCR on the RT-PCR reads. The sample yields 700,000 to 900,000 distinct CDR3 sequences, around 20% seen once. On this clonotype itself: Its antigen is currently unknown.

Study results and caveats: It was suggested by the authors that few new T cells are recruited by each seasonal influenza vaccination.

V was shortened by 4 bases and J by 8 bases, with 15 bases between the two germline ends. The germline CDR1 and CDR2 sequences are SNHLY and FYNNEI. This CDR3 has 14 residues. The chain is built from TRBV2 and TRBJ2-4; maybe TRBD2 (5 bases). Sequencing was performed on PBMCs from blood, taken roughly 5 days after vaccination. The sequence derives from a man aged 50 to 59 who received an inactivated influenza vaccine. CDR3 residues: CASSGMTGRDIQYF. The CDR3 DNA follows: TGTGCCAGCAGTGGAATGACGGGAAGGGACATTCAGTACTTC.